A selection of T cell receptor beta chains follows, all from one sample in a study of cytomegalovirus exposure and HLA in healthy donors. Sequencing used immunoSEQ multiplex PCR; TCRdb keeps in-frame clones, though not all of them. This sample has about 85,000 clones, with more than 75% found just once. Sequenced sample: PBMCs. Receptors originate from a woman aged 45-65 years in good health and CMV-seropositive. The CDR3 runs from the conserved cysteine through the conserved F or W. The order of the fields is J gene, V gene, D gene, CDR3 protein. The D gene is left open where the match is weak.

TRBJ2-1	TRBV11-2	-	CASSLGREQFF
TRBJ2-3	TRBV5-4	TRBD2	CASSLGASGRAYGNTQYF
TRBJ1-2	TRBV11-2	TRBD1	CASSSGQGTWGYTF
TRBJ1-2	TRBV7-9	-	CASSFIAKSYGYTF
TRBJ2-5	TRBV11-2	-	CASNSLTGLGETQYF
TRBJ2-1	TRBV20-1	-	CSAPHNNEQFF
TRBJ1-3	TRBV11-2	-	CASSQVMQGVGNTIYF
TRBJ1-2	TRBV6-1	-	CASGGYGYTF
TRBJ2-2	TRBV5-4	TRBD1	CASSADRAGGELFF
TRBJ1-5	TRBV7-8	-	CASSLRTSDSNQPQHF
TRBJ2-2	TRBV5-8	TRBD1	CASSFGTGSDNGELFF
TRBJ2-1	TRBV4-2	TRBD2	CASSPVGRLAGGDEQFF
TRBJ1-4	TRBV4-1	TRBD1	CASSLGQGTDEKLFF
TRBJ1-5	TRBV5-4	TRBD1	CASSLRDSGGNQPQHF
TRBJ1-2	TRBV15	-	CATSRAPSQGIDGYTF
TRBJ1-1	TRBV10-3	-	CAISEFGTSAFF
TRBJ1-2	TRBV6-6	-	CASSGGTNPAKDGYTF
TRBJ2-1	TRBV11-2	-	CASSWGQSSYNEQFF
TRBJ2-7	TRBV19	TRBD2	CASSILSTSGGPYEQYF
TRBJ2-7	TRBV4-1	TRBD2	CASSQEYSGNRAYEQYF
TRBJ1-3	TRBV18	-	CASSSTTGSGNTIYF
TRBJ1-4	TRBV7-9	-	CSSTLTGEKLFF
TRBJ2-3	TRBV6-1	-	CAIKGGDTQYF
TRBJ2-2	TRBV12-5	-	CASAFKNTGELFF
TRBJ2-1	TRBV19	-	CASSSTSFSYNEQFF
TRBJ2-1	TRBV6-5	-	CASIGGRGYEQFF
TRBJ1-2	TRBV10-3	-	CAISDFWRRANYGYTF
TRBJ2-2	TRBV5-1	-	CASSPRGEPNTGELFF
TRBJ2-1	TRBV9	-	CASSPQGSSYNEQFF
TRBJ1-4	TRBV19	-	CASGGAGANEKLFF
TRBJ2-5	TRBV14	TRBD1	CASSRINRGPGETQYF
TRBJ1-2	TRBV10-2	-	CASSLPTGTQNYGYTF
TRBJ2-7	TRBV11-3	-	CASSTSGYEQYF
TRBJ2-3	TRBV5-1	-	CASSLIPSTDTQYF
TRBJ2-7	TRBV7-6	TRBD1	CASSSTGRYEQYF
TRBJ2-5	TRBV30	TRBD1	CAWSPRGHGGETQYF
TRBJ1-5	TRBV16	-	CASSQSSQGPNQPQHF
TRBJ1-1	TRBV5-6	TRBD1	CASRGQGGNTEAFF